The clone carrying this TCR beta chain was seen once. As yet, its antigen is unknown. This specimen comes from a study of cytomegalovirus exposure and HLA in healthy donors. Points from the study as a whole: Reported results showed that the classifier diagnosed cytomegalovirus status with high specificity and sensitivity.

The CDR3 covers 16 residues. Germline V lookup: CDR1 MNHEY, CDR2 SMNVEV (reference sequence). The ends were cut back, 3 bases at V and 8 bases at J, with 19 bases in the middle. TCRdb's copy holds only in-frame clones and misses some; the assay was immunoSEQ multiplex PCR. The profile shows about 190,000 clones, 84% of them singletons. The chain recombines TRBV27 with TRBJ1-4; D is undetermined. The receptor's source is a man aged 18 to 29 in good health and CMV-seropositive. The sample was PBMCs. The CDR3 region is CASSFKGRGLEEKLFF. The CDR3 coding sequence is TGTGCCAGCAGTTTTAAGGGAAGAGGGTTAGAGGAAAAACTGTTTTTT.